What follows are 8 T cell receptor beta chains derived from one specimen sequenced in a study of CD8 T cell repertoires and HIV-1 epitope variants. The protocol was immunoSEQ multiplex PCR, while the TCRdb copy is restricted to in-frame clones and leaves out a portion. The sample yields tens of thousands of clones, roughly four fifths seen once. The sequencing sample was made of uncultured baseline CD8+ T cells from peripheral blood mononuclear cells (PBMCs). The origin of the receptors is a male donor with HIV.

The V and J genes are TRBV9 and TRBJ2-1; D call uncertain. The CDR3 length is 13 residues. Germline V gives CDR1 SGDLS, CDR2 YYNGEE. V lost 0 bases and J 7 bases, leaving 8 bases between the germline ends. As DNA, the CDR3 is TGTGCCAGCAGCGTAGAGAGTCGGAATGAGCAGTTCTTC. Its protein is CASSVESRNEQFF.

This clone was detected only once. The CDR3 bases are TGTGCCACCAGCAGAGGGGGGGCGGTGTACAATGAGCAGTTCTTC. Its protein product is CATSRGGAVYNEQFF. The rearrangement uses TRBV15 and TRBJ2-1; D is possibly TRBD1 or TRBD2 (6 bases each). This CDR3 comprises 15 residues. CDR1 LNHNV and CDR2 YYDKDF come from the germline V gene (reference sequence). V lost 1 base and J lost 4, with 11 bases in between.

The V gene is TRBV28, the J gene TRBJ2-7, with 7 bases matching TRBD1. Germline values: CDR1 MDHEN, CDR2 SYDVKM. The CDR3 runs to 13 residues. Trimming took 10 bases from V and 1 from J; bases not matched to a gene: 7. The CDR3: CATLRTGSYEQYF. The CDR3 coding sequence is TGTGCCACCCTGCGGACAGGATCCTACGAGCAGTACTTC.

The genes are TRBV28 and TRBJ2-3; 8 bases agree with TRBD2. The V gene's germline CDR1 is MDHEN and CDR2 SYDVKM. V trimming: 10 bases; J trimming: 0 bases; junction bases outside the gene matches: 6. This CDR3 contains 14 residues. As DNA, the CDR3 is TGTGCCATGGGGGCTAGCGGGAGCACAGATACGCAGTATTTT. Residues: CAMGASGSTDTQYF.

This clone was found a few times. V gene TRBV27 combines with J gene TRBJ2-7; 8 nucleotides agree with TRBD2. The CDR3 consists of 15 residues. Per germline, CDR1 MNHEY and CDR2 SMNVEV (reference sequence). V trimming: 7 bases; J trimming: 2 bases; junction bases outside the gene matches: 10. CDR3 sequence: CASKRGSGGPYEQYF. CDR3 nucleotides: TGTGCCAGCAAGAGGGGAAGCGGGGGACCCTACGAGCAGTACTTC.

The rearrangement joins TRBV30 to TRBJ1-1; no clear D gene. The V gene's germline CDR1 is GTSNPN and CDR2 SVGIG (reference sequence). This CDR3 is built from 11 residues. Deletions cut 2 bases from V and 1 base from J, with 2 bases between. The CDR3 nucleotides are TGTGCCTGGAGTAAGAACACTGAAGCTTTCTTT. This sequence encodes CAWSKNTEAFF. Full variable domain (missing parts from reference TRBV30 and TRBJ1-1): SQTIHQWPATLVQPVGSPLSLECTVEGTSNPNLYWYRQAAGRGLQLLFYSVGIGQISSEVPQNLSASRPQDRQFILSSKKLLLSDSGFYLCAWSKNTEAFFGQGTRLTVV.

This clone was picked up a small number of times. The J gene is TRBJ1-5, the V gene TRBV18; the D gene is possibly TRBD1 (6 bases). The length of the CDR3 is 13 residues. Germline V lookup: CDR1 KGHSH, CDR2 LQKENI. V was cut by 6 bases and J by 5 bases, with 11 bases left in between. CDR3 DNA sequence: TGTGCCAGCTCCAGACAGGCGGATCAGCCCCAGCATTTT. The encoded protein is CASSRQADQPQHF.

The J gene is TRBJ2-1, the V gene TRBV5-1, with D perhaps matching TRBD2 (6 bases). V was shortened by 0 bases and J by 4 bases, with 11 bases between the two germline ends. The CDR3 sequence is 15 residues long. The germline gives CDR1 SGHRS, CDR2 YFSETQ. CDR3 in DNA: TGCGCCAGCAGCTTGGTTAGCGGCGAGTACAATGAGCAGTTCTTC. Encoded protein: CASSLVSGEYNEQFF.